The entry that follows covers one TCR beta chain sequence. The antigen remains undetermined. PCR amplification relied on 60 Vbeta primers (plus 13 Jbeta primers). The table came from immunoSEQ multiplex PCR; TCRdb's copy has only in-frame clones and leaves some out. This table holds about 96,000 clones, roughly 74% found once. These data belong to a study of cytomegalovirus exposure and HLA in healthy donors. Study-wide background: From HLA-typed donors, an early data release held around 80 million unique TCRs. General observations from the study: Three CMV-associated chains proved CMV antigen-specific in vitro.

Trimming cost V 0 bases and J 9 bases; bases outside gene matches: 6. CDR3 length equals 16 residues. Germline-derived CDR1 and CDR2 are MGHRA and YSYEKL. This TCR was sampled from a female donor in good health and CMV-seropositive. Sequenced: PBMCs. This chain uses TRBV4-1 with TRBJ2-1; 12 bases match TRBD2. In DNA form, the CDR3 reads TGCGCCAGCAGCCAAGAATCTAGCGGGAGGGCCACTGAGCAGTTCTTC. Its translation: CASSQESSGRATEQFF.